The rows below give T cell receptor beta chains drawn from one sample of a study of T cell repertoires in cytomegalovirus infection. TCRdb used MiXCR to reprocess the reads, holding one entry per CDR3 protein. The sample holds nearly 550,000 distinct CDR3 sequences, approximately 15% seen once. The sequenced sample consisted of CD8+ T cells from PBMCs. The receptors were gathered from a human donor in good health (CMV status not recorded). Some clones in this sample may be carry-over from other donors' samples. Each CDR3 is given with its conserved first and last residue. A D gene is named only where the DNA matches it firmly. Only some rows state a clone size, as once, few, many or a class for expanded clones.

j_call d_call clone_size v_call cdr3_aa cdr3_nt
TRBJ2-3 TRBD2 many TRBV6-6 CASSFLAGGSESTDTQYF TGTGCCAGCAGTTTCCTAGCGGGGGGGTCCGAAAGCACAGATACGCAGTATTTT
TRBJ1-1 TRBD1 - TRBV9 CASSPSGTVTGVTEAFF TGTGCCAGCAGCCCCTCCGGGACAGTGACAGGAGTCACTGAAGCTTTCTTT
TRBJ2-1 TRBD2 many TRBV2 CASLAGNEQFF TGTGCCAGCCTAGCGGGTAATGAGCAGTTCTTC
TRBJ2-7 TRBD2 many TRBV7-9 CASSSPGGNFEQYF TGTGCCAGCAGCTCCCCGGGGGGGAATTTCGAGCAGTACTTC
TRBJ2-3 TRBD2 many TRBV7-8 CASRPSLAGGPYGTDTQYF TGTGCCAGCAGGCCTTCCCTAGCGGGGGGGCCGTATGGCACAGATACGCAGTATTTT
TRBJ2-4 TRBD1 - TRBV29-1 CSVEDSSGTEGNIQYF TGCAGCGTTGAAGATAGCTCGGGGACAGAAGGGAACATTCAGTACTTC
TRBJ2-1 TRBD2 many TRBV7-6 CASSLRSGGYYNEQFF TGTGCCAGCAGCTTAAGGTCGGGAGGCTACTACAATGAGCAGTTCTTC
TRBJ2-1 - many TRBV28 CASSDQLILNEQFF TGTGCCAGCAGTGACCAACTGATACTCAATGAGCAGTTCTTC
TRBJ2-3 - - TRBV9 CASSHPGLERGRRTDTQYF TGTGCCAGCAGTCACCCGGGACTCGAAAGGGGCCGTCGCACAGATACGCAGTATTTT
TRBJ2-7 - - TRBV9 CASSVAQGMYEQYF TGTGCCAGCAGCGTAGCTCAGGGGATGTACGAGCAGTACTTC
TRBJ2-7 TRBD1 many TRBV11-2 CASSLWDSPNPYEQYF TGTGCCAGCAGCTTATGGGACAGCCCCAACCCCTACGAGCAGTACTTC
TRBJ2-2 - few TRBV19 CASSIRAETGELFF TGTGCCAGTAGTATTCGGGCAGAAACCGGGGAGCTGTTTTTT
TRBJ2-3 - - TRBV7-3 CASSLKGAGTDTQYF TGTGCCAGCAGCTTAAAGGGCGCGGGCACAGATACGCAGTATTTT
TRBJ1-2 - many TRBV5-5 CASSYREREGYTF TGTGCCAGCAGCTATCGGGAACGAGAAGGCTACACCTTC
TRBJ1-2 - few TRBV27 CASSWTWKTHGYTF TGTGCCAGCAGTTGGACCTGGAAGACGCATGGCTACACCTTC
TRBJ1-3 - few TRBV6-1 CASSENWGSGNTIYF TGTGCCAGCAGTGAAAACTGGGGATCTGGAAACACCATATATTTT
TRBJ2-7 TRBD2 few TRBV20-1 CSASGTSSYEQYF TGCAGTGCCTCCGGGACTAGTAGCTACGAGCAGTACTTC
TRBJ2-6 - many TRBV20-1 CSARGSGAGANVLTF TGCAGTGCTAGAGGGTCGGGAGCTGGGGCCAACGTCCTGACTTTC
TRBJ1-1 TRBD1 few TRBV7-9 CASTQLRGGGQVEAFF TGTGCCAGCACCCAGCTTAGGGGAGGGGGCCAGGTTGAAGCTTTCTTT
TRBJ1-1 TRBD1 - TRBV15 CATSDDPVLIGQGMSHEAFF TGTGCCACCAGCGACGACCCCGTTTTGATCGGACAGGGTATGTCCCATGAAGCTTTCTTT
TRBJ2-3 TRBD1 few TRBV5-5 CASSAGTGGTDTQYF TGTGCCAGCAGTGCCGGGACAGGGGGCACAGATACGCAGTATTTT
TRBJ1-4 TRBD1 many TRBV7-8 CASSSWTGANEKLFF TGTGCCAGCAGCTCCTGGACAGGGGCGAACGAAAAACTGTTTTTT
TRBJ2-1 - - TRBV12-3/TRBV12-4 CASSAGYNEPFF TGTGCAAGCAGTGCCGGTTACAATGAGCCGTTCTTC
TRBJ1-1 - many TRBV14 CASSPFDRTLNTEAFF TGTGCCAGCAGCCCGTTTGACAGGACCTTAAACACTGAAGCTTTCTTT
TRBJ1-2 - many TRBV4-1 CASSPGFNYGYTF TGCGCCAGCAGCCCCGGGTTTAACTATGGCTACACCTTC
TRBJ1-2 - few TRBV7-9 CASSLASGPGYTF TGTGCCAGCAGCTTAGCGTCAGGGCCCGGCTACACCTTC
TRBJ2-5 TRBD2 many TRBV6-1 CASSPTSGKVQETQYF TGTGCCAGCAGCCCGACTAGCGGGAAGGTTCAGGAGACCCAGTACTTC
TRBJ2-1 TRBD2 many TRBV2 CASTFSTGAGIYNEQFF TGTGCCAGCACCTTTTCGACTGGAGCGGGGATTTACAATGAGCAGTTCTTC